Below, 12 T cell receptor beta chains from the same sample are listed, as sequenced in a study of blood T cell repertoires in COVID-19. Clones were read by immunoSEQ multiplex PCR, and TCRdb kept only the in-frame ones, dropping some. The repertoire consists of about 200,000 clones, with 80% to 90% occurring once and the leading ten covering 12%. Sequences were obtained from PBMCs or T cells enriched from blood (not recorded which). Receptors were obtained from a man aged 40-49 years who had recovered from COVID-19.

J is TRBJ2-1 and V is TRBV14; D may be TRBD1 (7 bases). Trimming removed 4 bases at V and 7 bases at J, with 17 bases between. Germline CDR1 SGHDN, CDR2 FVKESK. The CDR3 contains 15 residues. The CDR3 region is CASSLIQGGGNEQFF. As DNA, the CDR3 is TGTGCCAGCAGCCTCATTCAGGGGGGCGGGAATGAGCAGTTCTTC.

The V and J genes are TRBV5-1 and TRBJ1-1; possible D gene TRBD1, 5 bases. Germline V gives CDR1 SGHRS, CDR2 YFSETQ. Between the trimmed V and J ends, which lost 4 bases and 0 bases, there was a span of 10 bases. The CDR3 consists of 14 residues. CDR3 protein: CASSIQVMNTEAFF. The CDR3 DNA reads TGCGCCAGCAGCATACAGGTCATGAACACTGAAGCTTTCTTT.

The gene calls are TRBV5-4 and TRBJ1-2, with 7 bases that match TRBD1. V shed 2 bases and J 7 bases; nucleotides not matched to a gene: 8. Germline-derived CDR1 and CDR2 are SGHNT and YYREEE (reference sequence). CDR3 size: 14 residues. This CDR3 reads CASSLDRADSGYTF. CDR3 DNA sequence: TGTGCCAGCAGCTTAGACAGGGCTGATTCTGGCTACACCTTC.

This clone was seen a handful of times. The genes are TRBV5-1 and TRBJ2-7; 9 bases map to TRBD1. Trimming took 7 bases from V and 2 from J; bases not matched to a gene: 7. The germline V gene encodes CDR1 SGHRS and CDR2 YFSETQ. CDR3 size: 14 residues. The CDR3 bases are TGCGCCAGCGGAGTGAACAGGGGGCCCTACGAGCAGTACTTC. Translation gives CASGVNRGPYEQYF.

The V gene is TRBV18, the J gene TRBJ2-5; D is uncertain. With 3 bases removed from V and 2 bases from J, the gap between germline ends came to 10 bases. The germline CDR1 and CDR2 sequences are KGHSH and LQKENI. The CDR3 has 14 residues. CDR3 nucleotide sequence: TGTGCCAGCTCACCCCTGACCGGGCAAGAGACCCAGTACTTC. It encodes CASSPLTGQETQYF.

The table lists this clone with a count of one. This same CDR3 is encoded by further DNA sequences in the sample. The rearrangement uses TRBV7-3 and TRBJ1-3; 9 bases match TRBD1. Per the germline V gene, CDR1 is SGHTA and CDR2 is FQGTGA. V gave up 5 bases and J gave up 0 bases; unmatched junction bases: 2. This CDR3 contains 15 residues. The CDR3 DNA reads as TGTGCCAGCAGCCCGACAGGGGGCTCTGGAAACACCATATATTTT. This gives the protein CASSPTGGSGNTIYF.

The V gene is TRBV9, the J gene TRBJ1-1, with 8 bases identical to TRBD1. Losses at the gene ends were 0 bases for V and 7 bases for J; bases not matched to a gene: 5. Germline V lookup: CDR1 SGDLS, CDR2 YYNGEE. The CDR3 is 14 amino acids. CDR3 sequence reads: CASSVEDRAVEAFF. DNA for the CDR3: TGTGCCAGCAGCGTAGAGGACAGGGCGGTTGAAGCTTTCTTT.

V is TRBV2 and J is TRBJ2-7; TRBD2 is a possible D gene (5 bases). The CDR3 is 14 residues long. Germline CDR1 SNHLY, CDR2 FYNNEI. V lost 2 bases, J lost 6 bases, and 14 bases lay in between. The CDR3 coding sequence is TGTGCCAGCAGTGAATACGGAGGCGGTGGCGAGCAGTACGTC. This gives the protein CASSEYGGGGEQYV.

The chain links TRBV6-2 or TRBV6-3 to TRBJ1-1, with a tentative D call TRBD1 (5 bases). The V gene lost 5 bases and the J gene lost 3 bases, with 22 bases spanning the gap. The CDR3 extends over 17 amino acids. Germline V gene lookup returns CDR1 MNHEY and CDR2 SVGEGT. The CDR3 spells CASSPGRQFDRDTEAFF. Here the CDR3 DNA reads TGTGCCAGCAGTCCAGGCAGACAGTTCGATAGAGACACTGAAGCTTTCTTT.

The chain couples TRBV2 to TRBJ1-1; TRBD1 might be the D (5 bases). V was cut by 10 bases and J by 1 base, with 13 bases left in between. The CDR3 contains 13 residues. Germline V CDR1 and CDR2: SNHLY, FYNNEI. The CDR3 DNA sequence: TGTGCCACCTACGTTGACAGGAACACTGAAGCTTTCTTT. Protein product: CATYVDRNTEAFF.

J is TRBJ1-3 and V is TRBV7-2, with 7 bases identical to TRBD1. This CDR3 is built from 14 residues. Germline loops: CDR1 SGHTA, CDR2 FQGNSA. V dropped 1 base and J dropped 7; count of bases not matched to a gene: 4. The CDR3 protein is CASSLGLQGNTIYF. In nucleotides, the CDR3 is TGTGCCAGCAGCTTAGGTTTACAGGGGAACACCATATATTTT.

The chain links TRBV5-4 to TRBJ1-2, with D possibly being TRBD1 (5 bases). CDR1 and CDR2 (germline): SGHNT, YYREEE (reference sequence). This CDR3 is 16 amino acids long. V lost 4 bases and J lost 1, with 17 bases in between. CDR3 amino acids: CASSPNIMTDNYGYTF. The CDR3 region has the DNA TGTGCCAGCAGCCCTAACATTATGACAGATAACTATGGCTACACCTTC.